A single sample gave rise to the 15 T cell receptor beta chains below, sequenced in a study of T cell responses to AZD1222 COVID-19 vaccine. The assay was immunoSEQ multiplex PCR, and TCRdb's table has in-frame clones only and misses some. Of fewer than 150,000 clones in the sample, more than 85% were seen once. Sample: peripheral blood, taken on day 0 of AZD1222 vaccination. These receptors were collected from an adult in good health.

This chain joins TRBV7-3 and TRBJ1-1, with a weak D call TRBD1 (6 bases). Per germline, CDR1 SGHTA and CDR2 FQGTGA. This CDR3 is built from 13 residues. Trimming removed 1 base from V and 8 bases from J, with 11 bases in between. DNA of the CDR3: TGTGCCAGCAGCTTAAGAAGGGGGTCAGAAGCTTTCTTT. This codes for CASSLRRGSEAFF.

This rearrangement joins TRBV7-2 to TRBJ1-2, with D hard to call. This CDR3 is built from 13 residues. Germline loops: CDR1 SGHTA, CDR2 FQGNSA. Trimming removed 3 bases from V and 4 bases from J, with 9 bases in between. For the CDR3, the DNA is TGTGCCAGCAGCTTGAAAGCAGCCTATGGCTACACCTTC. Translating it yields CASSLKAAYGYTF.

The chain carries TRBV18 and TRBJ2-7; D is unresolved. CDR1 and CDR2 (germline): KGHSH, LQKENI. Trimming cost V 2 bases and J 3 bases, with 11 bases left between them. The CDR3 has 14 amino acids. The chain's CDR3 is CASSPAESDYEQYF. Written as DNA, the CDR3 is TGTGCCAGCTCACCAGCAGAGTCGGACTACGAGCAGTACTTC.

The CDR3 DNA sequence: TGTGCCAGCAGCCCAGGGGAAGAGACCCAGTACTTC. It encodes CASSPGEETQYF. V gene TRBV7-8 combines with J gene TRBJ2-5; D possibly corresponds to TRBD1 (6 bases). Deletions cut 5 bases from V and 3 bases from J, with 7 bases between. Germline V lookup: CDR1 SGHVS, CDR2 FQNEAQ. CDR3 length equals 12 residues.

The chain couples TRBV20-1 to TRBJ1-5; TRBD1 might be the D (5 bases). The germline V and J ends were trimmed by 3 bases and 10 bases, with 10 bases remaining between them. The CDR3 loop spans 11 amino acids. Germline values: CDR1 DFQATT, CDR2 SNEGSKA (reference sequence). CDR3 nucleotide sequence: TGCAGTGCTAGCACAGGACTACCCCAGCATTTT. The encoded protein is CSASTGLPQHF.

CDR3 coding DNA: TGTGCCAGCAGCTTAGATGGGGCGAGTGGCTACACCTTC. Translating gives CASSLDGASGYTF. J is TRBJ1-2 and V is TRBV11-2, with D tentatively TRBD1 (5 bases). Germline CDR1 SGHAT, CDR2 FQNNGV. The CDR3 extends over 13 amino acids. V shed 0 bases and J shed 7 bases, with 9 bases lying between them.

The chain joins TRBV27 to TRBJ1-2; TRBD1 matches 7 bases. Germline trimming cut 5 bases from V and 3 bases from J; bases unmatched to any gene: 12. The CDR3 is made up of 16 amino acids. CDR1 MNHEY and CDR2 SMNVEV come from the germline V gene (reference sequence). For the CDR3, the DNA is TGTGCCAGCAGTATCTTAGGACAGGTTGGACACTATGGCTACACCTTC. This gives the protein CASSILGQVGHYGYTF.

This chain joins TRBV6-6 and TRBJ1-5; perhaps TRBD1 as D (5 bases). V dropped 10 bases and J dropped 3 bases, with 13 bases sitting between them. In germline, CDR1 is MNHNY, CDR2 SVGAGI (reference sequence). The CDR3 sequence is 13 residues long. This CDR3 is CATDLGDNQPQHF. The CDR3 DNA reads as TGTGCCACCGACTTGGGGGACAATCAGCCCCAGCATTTT.

V and J are TRBV2 and TRBJ1-1; 7 bases map to TRBD1. The CDR3 has 15 amino acids. Losses at the gene ends were 8 bases for V and 0 bases for J; bases not matched to a gene: 9. CDR1 and CDR2 (germline): SNHLY, FYNNEI. The CDR3 nucleotides read TGTGCCAGCGTACGGGACAGCTTCATGAACACTGAAGCTTTCTTT. Encoded protein: CASVRDSFMNTEAFF.

The chain uses TRBV11-2 and TRBJ1-4; weak D call: TRBD1 (5 bases). The V gene's germline CDR1 is SGHAT and CDR2 FQNNGV. The V end lost 0 bases, the J end lost 10 bases, and 12 bases lay between the germline ends. The CDR3 loop spans 14 amino acids. CDR3 nucleotide sequence: TGTGCCAGCAGCTTAGATCTCTCCGGGGGAAAACTGTTTTTT. Amino acid sequence: CASSLDLSGGKLFF.

This clone occurred once. The chain is built from TRBV5-1 and TRBJ2-2; TRBD1 matches 9 bases. The CDR3 is made up of 16 amino acids. V shed 3 bases, J shed 10 bases, and the junction held 13 bases outside the gene matches. CDR1 is SGHRS, CDR2 YFSETQ, per germline. The CDR3 coding sequence is TGCGCCAGCAGCTGGGGAGGGACAGGGAAGTTGGCGGAGCTGTTTTTT. Protein product: CASSWGGTGKLAELFF.

The chain couples TRBV6-5 to TRBJ2-3, with D perhaps TRBD1 (6 bases). The germline gives CDR1 MNHEY, CDR2 SVGAGI. CDR3 length: 14 amino acids. Between the trimmed V and J ends, which lost 0 bases and 5 bases, there was a span of 9 bases. For the CDR3, the DNA is TGTGCCAGCAGTTACTCGGGGGCGGGAGATACGCAGTATTTT. Protein: CASSYSGAGDTQYF.

The chain recombines TRBV7-9 with TRBJ2-7; 10 bases fit TRBD1. The junction had 9 bases not matched to a gene; V was cut back by 4 bases and J by 6 bases. The CDR3 has 15 residues. Per germline, CDR1 SEHNR and CDR2 FQNEAQ (reference sequence). CDR3 loop: CASSYRTGGYSEQYF. The DNA of the CDR3 is TGTGCCAGCAGCTATAGGACAGGGGGTTACTCCGAGCAGTACTTC.

The chain uses TRBV5-1 and TRBJ2-3; unclear D gene. The CDR3 sequence is 14 residues long. V gave up 1 base and J gave up 0 bases, with 6 bases separating them. Germline CDR1 and CDR2: SGHRS and YFSETQ. CDR3 sequence reads: CASSLYSSTDTQYF. CDR3 in DNA: TGCGCCAGCAGCTTGTATTCTAGCACAGATACGCAGTATTTT.

This chain joins TRBV7-9 and TRBJ1-2, with 7 bases matching TRBD1. V lost 5 bases to trimming and J lost 0 bases; unmatched junction nucleotides: 9. The CDR3 is 16 amino acids. Germline assignment: CDR1 SEHNR and CDR2 FQNEAQ (reference sequence). This CDR3 is CASSPTAGTANYGYTF. DNA for the CDR3: TGTGCCAGCAGCCCAACAGCCGGGACAGCTAACTATGGCTACACCTTC.